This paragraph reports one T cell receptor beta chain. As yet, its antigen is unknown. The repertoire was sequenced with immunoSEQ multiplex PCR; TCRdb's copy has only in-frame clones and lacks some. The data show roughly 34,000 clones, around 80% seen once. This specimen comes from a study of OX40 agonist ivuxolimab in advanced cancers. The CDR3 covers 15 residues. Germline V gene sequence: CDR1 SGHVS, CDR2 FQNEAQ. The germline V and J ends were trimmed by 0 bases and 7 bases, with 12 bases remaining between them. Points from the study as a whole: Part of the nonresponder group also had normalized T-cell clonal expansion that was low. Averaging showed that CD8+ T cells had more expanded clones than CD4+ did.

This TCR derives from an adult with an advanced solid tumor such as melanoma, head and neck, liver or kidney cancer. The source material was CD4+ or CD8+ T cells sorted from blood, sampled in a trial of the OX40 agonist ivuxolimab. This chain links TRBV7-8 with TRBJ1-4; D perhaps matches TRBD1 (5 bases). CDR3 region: CASSLAAEGIEKLFF. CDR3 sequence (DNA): TGTGCCAGCAGCTTAGCGGCGGAGGGGATTGAAAAACTGTTTTTT.